This is a list of T cell receptor beta chains from one sample in a study of blood T cells in healthy people across ages. Each CDR3 protein is one row after TCRdb ran MiXCR on the 5' RACE reads. Here the sample spans hundreds of thousands of distinct CDR3 sequences, roughly 45% being singletons. The sample consisted of blood. These receptors came from a woman aged 55 to 70 in good health. Each CDR3 is given with its conserved first and last residue. A D gene is named only where the DNA matches it firmly. The size entry is marked missing in some rows and otherwise reads once, few, many or a size class.

TRBJ2-1,TRBV7-8,NA,NA,CASRTQGIDEQFF,TGTGCCAGCAGAACACAGGGTATCGATGAGCAGTTCTTC
TRBJ2-5,TRBV20-1,few,NA,CSARQGGETQYF,TGCAGTGCTAGACAGGGCGGGGAGACCCAGTACTTC
TRBJ2-1,TRBV7-2,NA,NA,CASSSKGLISYNEQFF,TGTGCCAGCAGCTCTAAGGGACTTATATCCTACAATGAGCAGTTCTTC
TRBJ2-5,TRBV5-1,NA,TRBD1,CASTRTGAGQETQYF,TGCGCCAGCACTCGGACAGGGGCGGGCCAAGAGACCCAGTACTTC
TRBJ1-5,TRBV12-3/TRBV12-4,few,NA,CASSLRSSDQPQHF,TGTGCCAGCAGCCTCAGGAGTTCTGATCAGCCCCAGCATTTT
TRBJ2-5,TRBV30,NA,TRBD2,CAFTTSGGETQYF,TGTGCCTTCACGACTAGCGGGGGAGAGACCCAGTACTTC
TRBJ2-7,TRBV6-4,NA,NA,CASSDGASSYNEQYF,TGTGCCAGCAGTGATGGGGCTAGCTCCTACAATGAGCAGTACTTC
TRBJ2-3,TRBV27,NA,NA,CASSFYTGVGDTQYF,TGTGCCAGCAGTTTTTATACGGGAGTGGGAGATACGCAGTATTTT
TRBJ1-2,TRBV25-1,many,TRBD1,CASSASTGGGYGYTF,TGTGCCAGCAGTGCGTCTACAGGGGGAGGTTATGGCTACACCTTC
TRBJ1-1,TRBV7-2,NA,NA,CASSLWEGLTEAFF,TGTGCCAGCAGCCTGTGGGAGGGGTTGACTGAAGCTTTCTTT
TRBJ1-1,TRBV30,once,NA,CAWSKKNTEAFF,TGTGCCTGGAGTAAGAAGAACACTGAAGCTTTCTTT
TRBJ1-1,TRBV5-1,NA,NA,CASSVRANTEAFF,TGCGCCAGCAGCGTCCGGGCTAACACTGAAGCTTTCTTT
TRBJ2-3,TRBV7-3,NA,NA,CASSLNGRLTDTQYF,TGTGCCAGCAGCTTAAATGGTCGGCTCACAGATACGCAGTATTTT
TRBJ2-6,TRBV5-1,few,NA,CATADGYSGANVLTF,TGCGCCACCGCGGACGGCTACTCTGGGGCCAACGTCCTGACTTTC
TRBJ2-1,TRBV3-1,few,TRBD2,CASSRPYTGLAGAYNEQFF,TGTGCAAGCAGCCGCCCTTACACGGGACTAGCGGGGGCATACAATGAGCAGTTCTTC
TRBJ2-3,TRBV6-5,many,NA,CASSPDRLSTDTQYF,TGTGCCAGCAGCCCTGACAGGCTGAGCACAGATACGCAGTATTTT
TRBJ2-1,TRBV7-9,NA,TRBD2,CASSPTSGSVGNEQFF,TGTGCCAGCAGCCCGACTAGCGGGAGTGTAGGCAATGAGCAGTTCTTC
TRBJ2-1,TRBV20-1,NA,TRBD2,CSAPGGLAGGYNEQFF,TGCAGTGCCCCAGGGGGACTAGCGGGGGGTTACAATGAGCAGTTCTTC
TRBJ2-7,TRBV12-3/TRBV12-4,once,NA,CASSLQPYNEQYF,TGTGCCAGCAGTTTACAACCCTACAATGAGCAGTACTTC
TRBJ1-1,TRBV11-2,once,TRBD1,CASSLEAPGGPEAFF,TGTGCCAGCAGCTTAGAGGCCCCAGGGGGGCCTGAAGCTTTCTTT
TRBJ1-1,TRBV6-5,few,NA,CAIGQINTEAFF,TGTGCCATCGGACAGATCAACACTGAAGCTTTCTTT